The TCR beta chain under discussion was sequenced for a study of spatial heterogeneity in lung cancer. Stated time point: sample taken at primary tumor resection. Whole RNA was taken from tumor, nontumor lung or frozen PBMC; it was then sequenced unsorted. Study observations and caveats: Expanded intratumoral alpha and beta TCR counts tracked tumor mutation counts.

CDR3 length: 15 residues. CDR1 KGHDR and CDR2 SFDVKD come from the germline V gene. Trimming cost V 3 bases and J 7 bases; bases outside gene matches: 3. TCRdb re-analysed the 5' RACE reads in MiXCR, keeping a single row per CDR3 protein. The profile covers some 15,000 distinct CDR3 sequences, with roughly 5.4% appearing a single time and more than 30% taken by the ten largest. This clonotype was seen repeatedly, ten times or more. Its cognate antigen is unknown. V and J are TRBV24-1 and TRBJ2-1; 12 bases line up with TRBD2. Sequencing used lung tumor tissue, obtained at surgery. The sequence was obtained from a male donor with early-stage non-small cell lung cancer. This CDR3 reads CATSDKGLAGNEQFF. CDR3 coding DNA: TGTGCCACCAGTGATAAAGGACTAGCGGGAAATGAGCAGTTCTTC.